This T cell receptor beta chain was recorded in a study of shared clonotypes between healthy human individuals. General observations from the study: Shared clonotypes across all four donors exceeded non-shared ones in generation probability.

CDR1 and CDR2 (germline): SGHNT, YYREEE (reference sequence). CDR3 size: 15 residues. Trimming cost V 1 base and J 3 bases, with 14 bases left between them. Some clones are missing from TCRdb's copy, which holds only in-frame ones; the method was immunoSEQ multiplex PCR. Altogether 2 million to 2.5 million clones are present, around 93% being singletons, with the ten largest covering approximately 0.41%. As to this clone: Antigen specificity is unknown.

Material for sequencing was naive CD4+ T cells from PBMCs. Subset defined: CD45RA+ positively selected. The receptor's source is a man younger than 30 in good health. Some clones in this sample may be carry-over from other donors' samples. V gene TRBV5-4 combines with J gene TRBJ2-7; D not resolved. CDR3 in DNA: TGTGCCAGCAGCTTGTTAGGGCAGCTCCGCTACGAGCAGTACTTC. Translation: CASSLLGQLRYEQYF.